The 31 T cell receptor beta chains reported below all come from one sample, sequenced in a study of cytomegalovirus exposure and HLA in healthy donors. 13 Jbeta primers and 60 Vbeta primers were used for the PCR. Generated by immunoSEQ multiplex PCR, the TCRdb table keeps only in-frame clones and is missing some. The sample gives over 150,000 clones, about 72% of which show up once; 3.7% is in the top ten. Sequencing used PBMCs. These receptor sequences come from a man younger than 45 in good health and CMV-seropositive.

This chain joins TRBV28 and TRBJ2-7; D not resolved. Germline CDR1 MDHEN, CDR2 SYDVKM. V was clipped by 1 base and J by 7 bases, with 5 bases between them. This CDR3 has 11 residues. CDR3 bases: TGTGCCAGCAGTTTATTGAGGGAGCAGTACTTC. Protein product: CASSLLREQYF.

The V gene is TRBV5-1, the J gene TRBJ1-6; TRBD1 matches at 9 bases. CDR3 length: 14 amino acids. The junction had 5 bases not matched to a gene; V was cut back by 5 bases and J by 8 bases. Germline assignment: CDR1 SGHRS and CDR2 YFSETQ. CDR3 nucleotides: TGCGCCAGCAGACTGGGACAGGGTGATTCACCCCTCCACTTT. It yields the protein CASRLGQGDSPLHF.

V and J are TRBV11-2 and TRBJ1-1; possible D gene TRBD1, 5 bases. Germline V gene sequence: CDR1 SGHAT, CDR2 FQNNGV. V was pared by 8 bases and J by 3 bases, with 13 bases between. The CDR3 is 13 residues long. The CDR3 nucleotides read TGTGCCAGCCTACAGGCAGGCTACACTGAAGCTTTCTTT. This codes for CASLQAGYTEAFF.

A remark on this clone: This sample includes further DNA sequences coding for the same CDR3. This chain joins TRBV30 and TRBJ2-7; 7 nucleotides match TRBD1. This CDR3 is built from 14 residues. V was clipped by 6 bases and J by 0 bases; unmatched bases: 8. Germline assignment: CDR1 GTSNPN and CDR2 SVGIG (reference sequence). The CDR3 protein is CACTLRDSSYEQYF. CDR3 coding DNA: TGTGCCTGTACTCTCCGGGACAGCTCCTACGAGCAGTACTTC.

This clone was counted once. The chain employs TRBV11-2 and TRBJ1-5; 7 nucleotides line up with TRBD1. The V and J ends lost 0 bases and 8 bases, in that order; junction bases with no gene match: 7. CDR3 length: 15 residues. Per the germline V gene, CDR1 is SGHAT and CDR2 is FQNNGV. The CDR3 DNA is TGTGCCAGCAGCTTAGATAGACAGGGTGCGGAGCCCCAGCATTTT. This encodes CASSLDRQGAEPQHF.

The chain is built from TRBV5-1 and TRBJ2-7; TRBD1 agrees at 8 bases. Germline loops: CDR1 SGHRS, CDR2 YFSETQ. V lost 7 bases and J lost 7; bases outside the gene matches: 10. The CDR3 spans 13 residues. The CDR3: CASGPPGGREQYF. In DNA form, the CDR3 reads TGCGCCAGCGGACCTCCAGGGGGCCGTGAGCAGTACTTC.

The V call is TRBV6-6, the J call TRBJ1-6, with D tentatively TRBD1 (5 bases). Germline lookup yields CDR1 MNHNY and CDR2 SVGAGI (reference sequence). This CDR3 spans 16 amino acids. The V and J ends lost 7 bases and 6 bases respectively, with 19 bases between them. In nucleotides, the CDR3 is TGTGCCAGCATCCCCGGCGGGGGAGGTGGTAATTCACCCCTCCACTTT. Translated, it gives CASIPGGGGGNSPLHF.

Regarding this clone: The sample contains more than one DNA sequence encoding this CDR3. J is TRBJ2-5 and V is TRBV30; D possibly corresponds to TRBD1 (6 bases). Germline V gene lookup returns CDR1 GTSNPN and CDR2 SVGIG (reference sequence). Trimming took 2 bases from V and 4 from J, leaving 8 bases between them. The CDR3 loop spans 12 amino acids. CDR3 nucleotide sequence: TGTGCCTGGAGTCTAGGGGGAGAGACCCAGTACTTC. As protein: CAWSLGGETQYF.

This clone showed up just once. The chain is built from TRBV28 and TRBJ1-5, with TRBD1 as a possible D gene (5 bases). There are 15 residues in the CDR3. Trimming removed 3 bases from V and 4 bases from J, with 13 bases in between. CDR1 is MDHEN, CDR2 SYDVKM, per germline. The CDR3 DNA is TGTGCCAGCAGTTTGGCCAGGGAAATAAATCAGCCCCAGCATTTT. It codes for CASSLAREINQPQHF. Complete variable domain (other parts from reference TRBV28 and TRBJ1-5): DVKVTQSSRYLVKRTGEKVFLECVQDMDHENMFWYRQDPGLGLRLIYFSYDVKMKEKGDIPEGYSVSREKKERFSLILESASTNQTSMYLCASSLAREINQPQHFGDGTRLSIL.

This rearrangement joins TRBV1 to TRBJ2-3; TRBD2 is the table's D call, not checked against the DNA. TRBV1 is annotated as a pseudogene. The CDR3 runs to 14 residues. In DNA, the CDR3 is TGCACCAGGGTAGCGGGATGTAGCACAGATACGCAGTATTTT. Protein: CTRVAGCSTDTQYF.

CDR3 bases: TGTGCCAGCAGTTACTCGAGGCGGGGGCAGCCCCAGCATTTT. The encoded protein is CASSYSRRGQPQHF. The rearrangement joins TRBV6-5 to TRBJ1-5, with D maybe TRBD1 (5 bases). V lost 0 bases and J 7 bases, leaving 10 bases between the germline ends. The CDR3 runs 14 residues. CDR1 and CDR2 (germline): MNHEY, SVGAGI.

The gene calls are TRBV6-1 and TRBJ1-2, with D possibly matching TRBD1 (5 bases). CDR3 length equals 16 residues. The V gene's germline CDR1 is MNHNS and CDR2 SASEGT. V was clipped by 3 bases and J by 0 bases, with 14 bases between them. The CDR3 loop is CASSDYDSVANYGYTF. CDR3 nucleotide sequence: TGTGCCAGCAGTGATTACGACAGTGTCGCTAACTATGGCTACACCTTC.

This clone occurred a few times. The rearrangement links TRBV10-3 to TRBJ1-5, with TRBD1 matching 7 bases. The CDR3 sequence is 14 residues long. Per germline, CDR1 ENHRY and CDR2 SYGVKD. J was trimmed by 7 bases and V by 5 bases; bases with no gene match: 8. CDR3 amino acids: CAISNDRVLQPQHF. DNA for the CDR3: TGTGCCATCAGTAACGACAGGGTGTTACAGCCCCAGCATTTT.

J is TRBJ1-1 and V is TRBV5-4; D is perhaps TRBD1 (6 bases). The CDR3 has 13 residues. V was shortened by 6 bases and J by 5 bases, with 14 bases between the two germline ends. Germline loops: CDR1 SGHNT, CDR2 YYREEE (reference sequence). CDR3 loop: CASTPTGRTEAFF. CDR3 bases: TGTGCCAGCACCCCCACAGGGCGGACTGAAGCTTTCTTT.

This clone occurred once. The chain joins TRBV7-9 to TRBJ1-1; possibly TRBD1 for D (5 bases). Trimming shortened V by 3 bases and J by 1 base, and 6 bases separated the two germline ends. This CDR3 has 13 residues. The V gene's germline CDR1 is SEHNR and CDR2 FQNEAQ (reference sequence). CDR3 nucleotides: TGTGCCAGCAGCTTCCAGGGGAACACTGAAGCTTTCTTT. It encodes CASSFQGNTEAFF.

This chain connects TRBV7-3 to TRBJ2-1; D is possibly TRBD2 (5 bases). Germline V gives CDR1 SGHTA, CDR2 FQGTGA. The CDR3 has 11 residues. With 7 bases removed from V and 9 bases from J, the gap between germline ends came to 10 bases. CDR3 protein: CASTSSFEQFF. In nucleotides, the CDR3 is TGTGCCAGCACCTCTAGCTTTGAGCAGTTCTTC.

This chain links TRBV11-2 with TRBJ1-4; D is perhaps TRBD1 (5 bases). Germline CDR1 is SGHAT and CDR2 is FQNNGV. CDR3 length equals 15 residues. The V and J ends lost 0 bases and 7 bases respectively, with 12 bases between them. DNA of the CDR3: TGTGCCAGCAGCTTAGAGGCAGGGTTATCTGAAAAACTGTTTTTT. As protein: CASSLEAGLSEKLFF.

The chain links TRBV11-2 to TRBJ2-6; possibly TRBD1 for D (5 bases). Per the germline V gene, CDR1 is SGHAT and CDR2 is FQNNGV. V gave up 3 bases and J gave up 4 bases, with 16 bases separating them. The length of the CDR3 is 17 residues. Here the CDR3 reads CASSFSFKGQGANVLTF. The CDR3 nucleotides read TGTGCCAGCAGCTTTTCTTTTAAGGGGCAAGGGGCCAACGTCCTGACTTTC.

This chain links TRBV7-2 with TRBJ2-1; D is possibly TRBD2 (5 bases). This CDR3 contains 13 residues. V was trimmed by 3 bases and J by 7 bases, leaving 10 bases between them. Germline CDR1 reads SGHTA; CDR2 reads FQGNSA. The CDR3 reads CASSFTRNNEQFF. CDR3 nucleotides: TGTGCCAGCAGCTTTACTAGAAATAATGAGCAGTTCTTC.

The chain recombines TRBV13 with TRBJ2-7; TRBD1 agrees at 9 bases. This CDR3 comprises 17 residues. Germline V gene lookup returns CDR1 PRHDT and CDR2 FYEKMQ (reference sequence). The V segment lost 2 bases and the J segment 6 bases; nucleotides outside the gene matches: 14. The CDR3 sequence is CASSLMAPGTGIVEQYF. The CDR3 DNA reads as TGTGCCAGCAGCTTAATGGCGCCCGGGACAGGGATAGTCGAGCAGTACTTC.

Here the CDR3 DNA reads TGTGCCAGCAGCTTGCTGGGGGCGAACTCCTACGAGCAGTACTTC. Its translation is CASSLLGANSYEQYF. The gene calls are TRBV11-2 and TRBJ2-7, with D perhaps matching TRBD1 (6 bases). This CDR3 is 15 amino acids long. Trimming removed 3 bases at V and 0 bases at J, with 12 bases between. CDR1 SGHAT and CDR2 FQNNGV come from the germline V gene.

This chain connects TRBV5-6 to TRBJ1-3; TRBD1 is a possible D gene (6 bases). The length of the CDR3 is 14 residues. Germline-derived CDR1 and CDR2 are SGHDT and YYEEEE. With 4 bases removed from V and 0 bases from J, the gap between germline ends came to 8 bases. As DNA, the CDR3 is TGTGCCAGCAGCCAACAGGGCTCTGGAAACACCATATATTTT. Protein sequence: CASSQQGSGNTIYF.

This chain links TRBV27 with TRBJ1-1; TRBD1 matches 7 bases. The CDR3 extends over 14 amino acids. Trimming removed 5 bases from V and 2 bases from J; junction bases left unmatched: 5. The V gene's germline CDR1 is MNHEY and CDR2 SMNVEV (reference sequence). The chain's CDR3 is CASSPQGGNTEAFF. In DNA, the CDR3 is TGTGCCAGCAGTCCGCAGGGGGGCAACACTGAAGCTTTCTTT.

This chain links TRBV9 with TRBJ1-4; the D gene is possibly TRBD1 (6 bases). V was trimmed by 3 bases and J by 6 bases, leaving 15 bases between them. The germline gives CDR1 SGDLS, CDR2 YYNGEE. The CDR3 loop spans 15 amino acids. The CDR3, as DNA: TGTGCCAGCAGCGAAACAGGGATTGGGGATGAAAAACTGTTTTTT. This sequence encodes CASSETGIGDEKLFF.

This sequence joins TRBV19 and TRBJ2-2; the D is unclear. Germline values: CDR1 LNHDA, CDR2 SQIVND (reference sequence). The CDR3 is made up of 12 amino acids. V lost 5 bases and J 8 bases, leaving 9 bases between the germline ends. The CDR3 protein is CASSLSPGELFF. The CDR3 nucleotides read TGTGCCAGTAGTCTATCCCCAGGGGAGCTGTTTTTT.

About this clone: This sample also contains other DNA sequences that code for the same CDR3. In DNA, the CDR3 is TGTGCCAGCAGTGCCGTGCTTGAGGGAGCAGATACGCAGTATTTT. This encodes CASSAVLEGADTQYF. This chain connects TRBV2 to TRBJ2-3, with D possibly being TRBD2 (5 bases). The germline gives CDR1 SNHLY, CDR2 FYNNEI. The ends were cut back, 4 bases at V and 4 bases at J, with 15 bases in the middle. The CDR3 covers 15 residues. Based on the CDR3 plus reference TRBV2 and TRBJ2-3, the full variable domain is EPEVTQTPSHQVTQMGQEVILRCVPISNHLYFYWYRQILGQKVEFLVSFYNNEISEKSEIFDDQFSVERPDGSNFTLKIRSTKLEDSAMYFCASSAVLEGADTQYFGPGTRLTVL.

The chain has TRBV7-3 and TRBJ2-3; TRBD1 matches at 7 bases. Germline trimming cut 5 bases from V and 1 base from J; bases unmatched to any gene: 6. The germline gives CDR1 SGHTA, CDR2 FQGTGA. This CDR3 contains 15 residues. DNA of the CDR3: TGTGCCAGCAGCCGAGGGGGCGCGGGCACAGATACGCAGTATTTT. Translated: CASSRGGAGTDTQYF.

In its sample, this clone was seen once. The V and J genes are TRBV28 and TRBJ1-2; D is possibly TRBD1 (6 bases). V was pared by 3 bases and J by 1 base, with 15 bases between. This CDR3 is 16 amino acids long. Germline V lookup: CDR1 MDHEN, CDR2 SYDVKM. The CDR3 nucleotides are TGTGCCAGCAGTTTCTCCTCAGGGGCCTTTAACTATGGCTACACCTTC. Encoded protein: CASSFSSGAFNYGYTF.

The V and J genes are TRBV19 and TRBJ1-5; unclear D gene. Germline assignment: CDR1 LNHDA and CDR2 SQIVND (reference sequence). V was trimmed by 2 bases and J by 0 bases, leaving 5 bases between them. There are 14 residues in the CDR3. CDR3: CASSIQDSNQPQHF. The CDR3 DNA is TGTGCCAGTAGTATACAGGATAGCAATCAGCCCCAGCATTTT.

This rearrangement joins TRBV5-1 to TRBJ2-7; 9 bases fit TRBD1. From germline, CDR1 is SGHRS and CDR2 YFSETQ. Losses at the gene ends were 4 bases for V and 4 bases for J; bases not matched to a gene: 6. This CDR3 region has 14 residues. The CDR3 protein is CASSIQGAAYEQYF. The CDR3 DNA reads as TGCGCCAGCAGCATACAGGGGGCTGCGTACGAGCAGTACTTC.

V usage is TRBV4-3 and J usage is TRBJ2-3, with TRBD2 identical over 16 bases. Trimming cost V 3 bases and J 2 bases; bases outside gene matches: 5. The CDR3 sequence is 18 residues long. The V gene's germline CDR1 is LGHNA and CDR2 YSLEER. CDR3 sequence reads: CASSQAGTSGGVTDTQYF. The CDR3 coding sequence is TGCGCCAGCAGCCAGGCCGGGACTAGCGGGGGGGTCACAGATACGCAGTATTTT.